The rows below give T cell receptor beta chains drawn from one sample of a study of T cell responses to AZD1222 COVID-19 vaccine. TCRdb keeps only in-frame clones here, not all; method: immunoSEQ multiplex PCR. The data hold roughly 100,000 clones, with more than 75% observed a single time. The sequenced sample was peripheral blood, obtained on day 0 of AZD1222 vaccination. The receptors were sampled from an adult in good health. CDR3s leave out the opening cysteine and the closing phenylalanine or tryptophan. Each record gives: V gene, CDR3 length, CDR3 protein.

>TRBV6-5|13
ASSSAGPRTDTQY
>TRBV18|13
ASSPSGGRYNEQF
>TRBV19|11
ASETQGVGGYT
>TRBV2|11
ASKGAGNTEAF
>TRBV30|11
AWRYSGANVLT
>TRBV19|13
ASSFQTGMNTEAF
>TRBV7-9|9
ASSLGLGYT
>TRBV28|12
ASSLGTGNYGYT
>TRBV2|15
ASSLQPPGRRNTEAF
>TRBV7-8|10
ASSLAPETQY
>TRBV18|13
ASSPGTSGVYEQY
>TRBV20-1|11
SASGAAPETQY
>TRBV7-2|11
ASSLRMSTPLY
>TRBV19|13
ASSLKTSGANVLT
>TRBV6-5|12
ASSRQGITGELF
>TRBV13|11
ASSLRVSYEQY